Each of the 9 T cell receptor beta chains below was sequenced from the same sample in a study of PD-L1 blockade in urothelial cancer. Using immunoSEQ multiplex PCR, the repertoire was profiled, and TCRdb retains in-frame clones only, with some absent. The sample holds fewer than 30,000 clones, roughly 80% seen once. The source was PBMCs, collected around atezolizumab (anti-PD-L1) treatment. These receptors originate from a man in his sixties or seventies with urothelial cancer.

This clone was recorded once. The rearrangement uses TRBV30 and TRBJ2-7; the match to TRBD2 covers 8 bases. The CDR3 sequence is 18 residues long. V shed 2 bases, J shed 7 bases, and the junction held 22 bases outside the gene matches. Germline CDR1 GTSNPN, CDR2 SVGIG (reference sequence). The CDR3, as DNA: TGTGCCTGGAGTAAATCAGCGGGAGTTTCCCGATCGCAGGAAGAGCAGTACTTC. This translates into CAWSKSAGVSRSQEEQYF.

V is TRBV19 and J is TRBJ2-1; tentative D call: TRBD2 (6 bases). The CDR3 is 14 amino acids. The germline CDR1 and CDR2 sequences are LNHDA and SQIVND (reference sequence). The V gene lost 4 bases and the J gene lost 5 bases, with 12 bases spanning the gap. The CDR3 DNA is TGTGCCAGTAGTACCGGGGGACTCCACAATGAGCAGTTCTTC. It is translated as CASSTGGLHNEQFF.

CDR3 loop: CASSHSGRADQDTQYF. The CDR3 DNA reads as TGTGCCAGCTCACACAGCGGGAGGGCCGACCAAGATACGCAGTATTTT. The chain employs TRBV18 and TRBJ2-3; TRBD2 matches 10 bases. Germline CDR1 KGHSH, CDR2 LQKENI. With V trimmed by 4 bases and J by 5 bases, 9 bases remained unmatched. The CDR3 is 16 residues long. Supplemented by reference TRBV18 and TRBJ2-3, the full variable domain reads NAGVMQNPRHLVRRRGQEARLRCSPMKGHSHVYWYRQLPEEGLKFMVYLQKENIIDESGMPKERFSAEFPKEGPSILRIQQVVRGDSAAYFCASSHSGRADQDTQYFGPGTRLTVL.

There are a few counts of this clone. This chain uses TRBV5-1 with TRBJ2-5, with 7 bases matching TRBD1. The CDR3 runs to 15 residues. Germline V CDR1 and CDR2: SGHRS, YFSETQ. V lost 1 base to trimming and J lost 2 bases; unmatched junction nucleotides: 5. CDR3 in amino acids: CASSLMGQPQETQYF. The CDR3 DNA follows: TGCGCCAGCAGCTTGATGGGACAGCCACAAGAGACCCAGTACTTC.

This rearrangement joins TRBV28 to TRBJ2-5, with 8 positions matching TRBD1. With 3 bases clipped from V and 5 bases from J, the junction kept 5 bases outside the gene matches. This CDR3 is 14 amino acids long. Germline V gives CDR1 MDHEN, CDR2 SYDVKM. CDR3 bases: TGTGCCAGCAGTTTCCAGGGGGCGTTTGAGACCCAGTACTTC. Translated, it gives CASSFQGAFETQYF.

This chain links TRBV19 with TRBJ2-4; the D gene is possibly TRBD1 (6 bases). Germline V lookup: CDR1 LNHDA, CDR2 SQIVND (reference sequence). Trimming left V 5 bases short and J 6 bases short, with 14 bases between. The CDR3 sequence is 14 residues long. DNA of the CDR3: TGTGCCAGTAGTCTCAGGGGAAGGTCAAACATTCAGTACTTC. It yields the protein CASSLRGRSNIQYF.

The rearrangement joins TRBV7-6 to TRBJ2-5, with 7 bases lining up with TRBD2. The J segment lost 2 bases and the V segment lost 10 bases, leaving 1 base of the junction unmatched. The CDR3 has 11 amino acids. The germline gives CDR1 SGHVS, CDR2 FNYEAQ. The CDR3 sequence is CATAGQETQYF. CDR3 bases: TGTGCCACAGCGGGACAAGAGACCCAGTACTTC.

The chain recombines TRBV30 with TRBJ1-1, with a possible D match to TRBD1 (5 bases). V was trimmed by 0 bases and J by 3 bases, leaving 8 bases between them. Germline V lookup: CDR1 GTSNPN, CDR2 SVGIG (reference sequence). The length of the CDR3 is 13 residues. CDR3 loop: CAWSVLRDTEAFF. CDR3 DNA sequence: TGTGCCTGGAGTGTACTCAGGGACACTGAAGCTTTCTTT.

The chain combines TRBV7-3 with TRBJ2-7, with D tentatively TRBD2 (6 bases). CDR1 SGHTA and CDR2 FQGTGA come from the germline V gene. Trimming removed 1 base from V and 1 base from J, with 11 bases in between. CDR3 length: 15 residues. The CDR3 nucleotides are TGTGCCAGCAGCTTAAATTGGGGGGATTCCTACGAGCAGTACTTC. The encoded protein is CASSLNWGDSYEQYF.